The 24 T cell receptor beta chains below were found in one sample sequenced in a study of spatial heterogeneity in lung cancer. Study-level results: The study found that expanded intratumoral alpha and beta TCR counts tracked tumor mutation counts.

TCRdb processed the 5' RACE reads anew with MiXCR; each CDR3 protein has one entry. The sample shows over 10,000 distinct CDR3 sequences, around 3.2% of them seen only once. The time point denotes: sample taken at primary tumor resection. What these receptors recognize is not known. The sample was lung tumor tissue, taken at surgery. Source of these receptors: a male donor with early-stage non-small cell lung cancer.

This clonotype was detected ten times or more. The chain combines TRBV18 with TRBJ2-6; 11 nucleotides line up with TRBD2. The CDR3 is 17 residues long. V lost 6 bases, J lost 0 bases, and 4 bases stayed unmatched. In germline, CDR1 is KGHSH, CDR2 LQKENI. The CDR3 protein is CASSPGLAASGANVLTF. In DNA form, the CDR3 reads TGTGCCAGCTCCCCGGGACTAGCGGCCTCTGGGGCCAACGTCCTGACTTTC.

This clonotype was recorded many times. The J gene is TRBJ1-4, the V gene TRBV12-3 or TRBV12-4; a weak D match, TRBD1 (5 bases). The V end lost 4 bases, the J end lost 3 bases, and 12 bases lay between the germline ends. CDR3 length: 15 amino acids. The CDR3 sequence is CASSWGGSPNEKLFF. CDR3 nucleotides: TGTGCCAGCAGTTGGGGGGGGTCCCCTAATGAAAAACTGTTTTTT.

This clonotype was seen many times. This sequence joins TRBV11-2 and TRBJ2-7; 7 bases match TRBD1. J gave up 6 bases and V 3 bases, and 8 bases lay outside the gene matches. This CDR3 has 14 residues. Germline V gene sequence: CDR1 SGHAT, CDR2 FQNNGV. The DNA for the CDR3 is TGTGCCAGCAGCTTTGGACAGGTCGGAGTCGAGCAGTACTTC. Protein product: CASSFGQVGVEQYF.

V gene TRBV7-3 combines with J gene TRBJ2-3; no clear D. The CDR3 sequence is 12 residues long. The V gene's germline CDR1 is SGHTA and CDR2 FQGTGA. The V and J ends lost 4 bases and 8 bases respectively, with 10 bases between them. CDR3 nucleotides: TGTGCCAGCAGCTCCGCGGATGGTACGCAGTATTTT. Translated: CASSSADGTQYF. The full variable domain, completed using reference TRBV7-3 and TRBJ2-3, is GAGVSQTPSNKVTEKGKYVELRCDPISGHTALYWYRQSLGQGPEFLIYFQGTGAADDSGLPNDRFFAVRPEGSVSTLKIQRTERGDSAVYLCASSSADGTQYFGPGTRLTVL.

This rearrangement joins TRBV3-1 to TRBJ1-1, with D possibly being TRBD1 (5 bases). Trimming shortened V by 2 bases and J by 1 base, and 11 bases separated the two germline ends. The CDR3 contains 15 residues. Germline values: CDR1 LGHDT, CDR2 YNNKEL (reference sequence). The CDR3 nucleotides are TGTGCCAGCAGCCAATACCAGGGCTCGAACACTGAAGCTTTCTTT. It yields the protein CASSQYQGSNTEAFF.

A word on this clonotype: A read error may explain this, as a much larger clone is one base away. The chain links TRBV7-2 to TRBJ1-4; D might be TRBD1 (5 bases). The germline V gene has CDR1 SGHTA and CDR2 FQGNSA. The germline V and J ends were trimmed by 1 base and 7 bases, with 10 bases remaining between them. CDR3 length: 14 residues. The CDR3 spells CTSSLGGPGEKLFF. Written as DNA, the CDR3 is TGTACCAGCAGCTTAGGGGGCCCAGGTGAAAAACTGTTTTTT.

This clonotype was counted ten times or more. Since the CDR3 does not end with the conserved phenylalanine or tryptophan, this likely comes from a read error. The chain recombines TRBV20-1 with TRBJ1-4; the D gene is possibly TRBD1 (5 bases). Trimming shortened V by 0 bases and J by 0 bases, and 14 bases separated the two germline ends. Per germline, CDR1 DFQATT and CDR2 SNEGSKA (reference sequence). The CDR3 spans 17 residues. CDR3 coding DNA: TGCAGTGCTAGAGATCGATCGACGACAGCAACTAATGAAAAACTGTTTCTT. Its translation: CSARDRSTTATNEKLFL.

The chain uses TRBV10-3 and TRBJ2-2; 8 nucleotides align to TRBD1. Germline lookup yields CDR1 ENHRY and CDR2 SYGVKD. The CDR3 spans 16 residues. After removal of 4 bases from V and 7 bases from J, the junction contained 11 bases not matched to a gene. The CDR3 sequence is CAISATFGTGGGELFF. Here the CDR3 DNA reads TGTGCCATCAGTGCTACCTTCGGGACAGGCGGCGGGGAGCTGTTTTTT.

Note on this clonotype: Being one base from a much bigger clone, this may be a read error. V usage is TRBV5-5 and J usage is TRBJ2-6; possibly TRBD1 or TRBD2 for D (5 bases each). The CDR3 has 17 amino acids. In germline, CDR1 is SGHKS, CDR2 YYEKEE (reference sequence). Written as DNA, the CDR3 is TGTGCCAGCAGCTTCCGCCGGGACCTATATGCGGCCAACGTCCGGACTTTC. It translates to CASSFRRDLYAANVRTF.

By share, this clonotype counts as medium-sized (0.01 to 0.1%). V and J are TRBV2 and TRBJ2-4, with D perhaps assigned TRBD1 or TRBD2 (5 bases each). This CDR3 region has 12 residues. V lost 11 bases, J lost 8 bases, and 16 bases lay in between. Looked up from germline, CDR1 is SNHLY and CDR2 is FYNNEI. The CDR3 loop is CASSAGSYIQYF. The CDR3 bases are TGTGCCTCCTCCGCAGGGAGCTACATTCAGTACTTC.

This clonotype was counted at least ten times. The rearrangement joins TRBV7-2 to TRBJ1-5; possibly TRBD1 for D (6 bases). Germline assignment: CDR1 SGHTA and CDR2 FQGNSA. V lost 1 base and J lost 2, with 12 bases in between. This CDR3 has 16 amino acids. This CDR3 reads CASSLGWGGGNQPQHF. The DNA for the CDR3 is TGTGCCAGCAGCTTAGGGTGGGGGGGCGGCAATCAGCCCCAGCATTTT.

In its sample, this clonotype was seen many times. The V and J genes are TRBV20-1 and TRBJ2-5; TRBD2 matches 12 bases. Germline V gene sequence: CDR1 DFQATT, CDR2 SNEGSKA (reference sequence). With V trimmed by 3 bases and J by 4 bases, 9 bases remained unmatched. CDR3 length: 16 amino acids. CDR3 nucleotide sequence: TGCAGTGCTAGGGGCACTAGCGGGGGGCCACGAGAGACCCAGTACTTC. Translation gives CSARGTSGGPRETQYF.

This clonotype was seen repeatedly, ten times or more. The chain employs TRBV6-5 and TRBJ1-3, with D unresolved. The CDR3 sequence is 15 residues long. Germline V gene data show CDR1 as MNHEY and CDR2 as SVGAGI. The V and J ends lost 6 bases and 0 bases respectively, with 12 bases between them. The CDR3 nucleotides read TGTGCCAGCAGCGTCCGGGCGTACTCTGGAAACACCATATATTTT. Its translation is CASSVRAYSGNTIYF.

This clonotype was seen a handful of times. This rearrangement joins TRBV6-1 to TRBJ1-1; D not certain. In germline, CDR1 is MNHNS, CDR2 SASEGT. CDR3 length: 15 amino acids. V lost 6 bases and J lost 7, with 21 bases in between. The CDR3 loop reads CASSSPGTRTIEAFF. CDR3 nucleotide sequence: TGTGCCAGCAGCTCACCAGGAACCAGGACTATTGAAGCTTTCTTT.

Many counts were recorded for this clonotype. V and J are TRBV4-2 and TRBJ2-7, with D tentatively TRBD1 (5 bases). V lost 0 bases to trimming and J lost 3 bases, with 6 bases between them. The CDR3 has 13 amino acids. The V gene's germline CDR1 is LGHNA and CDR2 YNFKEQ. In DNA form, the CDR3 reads TGTGCCAGCAGCCAAGACAGGGTCTACGAGCAGTACTTC. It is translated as CASSQDRVYEQYF.

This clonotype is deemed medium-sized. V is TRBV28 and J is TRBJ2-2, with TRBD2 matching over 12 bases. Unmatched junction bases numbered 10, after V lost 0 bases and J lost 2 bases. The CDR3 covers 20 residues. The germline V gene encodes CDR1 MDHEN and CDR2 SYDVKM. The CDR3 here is CASSLWYPSSGGGNTGELFF. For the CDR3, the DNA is TGTGCCAGCAGTTTATGGTACCCCTCTAGCGGGGGGGGTAACACCGGGGAGCTGTTTTTT.

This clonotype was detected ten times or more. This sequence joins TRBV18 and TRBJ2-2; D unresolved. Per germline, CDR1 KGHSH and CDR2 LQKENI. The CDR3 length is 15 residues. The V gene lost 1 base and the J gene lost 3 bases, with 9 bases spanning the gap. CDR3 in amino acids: CASSPRIGDTGELFF. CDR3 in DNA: TGTGCCAGCTCACCACGGATTGGGGACACCGGGGAGCTGTTTTTT.

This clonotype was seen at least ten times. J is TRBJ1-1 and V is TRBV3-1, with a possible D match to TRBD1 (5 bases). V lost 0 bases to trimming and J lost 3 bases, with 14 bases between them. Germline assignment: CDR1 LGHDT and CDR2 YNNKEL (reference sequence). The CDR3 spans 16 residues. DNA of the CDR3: TGTGCCAGCAGCCAAGATAGGGCCAGGGCGGACACTGAAGCTTTCTTT. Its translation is CASSQDRARADTEAFF.

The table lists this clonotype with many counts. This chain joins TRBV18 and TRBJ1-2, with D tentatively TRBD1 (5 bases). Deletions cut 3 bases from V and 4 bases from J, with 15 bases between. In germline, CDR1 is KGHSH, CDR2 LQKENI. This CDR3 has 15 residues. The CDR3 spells CASSPSPGNTYGYTF. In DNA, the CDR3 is TGTGCCAGCTCACCGAGCCCAGGGAATACCTATGGCTACACCTTC.

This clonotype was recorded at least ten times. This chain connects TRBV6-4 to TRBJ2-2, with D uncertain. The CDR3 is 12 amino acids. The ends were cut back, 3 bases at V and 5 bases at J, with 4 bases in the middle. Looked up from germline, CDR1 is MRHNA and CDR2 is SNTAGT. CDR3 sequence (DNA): TGTGCCAGCAGTGAAAGGACCGGGGAGCTGTTTTTT. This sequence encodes CASSERTGELFF.

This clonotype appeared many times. The CDR3, as DNA: TGTGCCAGCAGCAGGACTAGCGGGGGGGCCAAAAATGAGCAGTTCTTC. Its translation: CASSRTSGGAKNEQFF. V is TRBV7-2 and J is TRBJ2-1, with TRBD2 identical over 15 bases. Germline V gene lookup returns CDR1 SGHTA and CDR2 FQGNSA. This CDR3 contains 16 residues. The V gene end was trimmed by 5 bases and the J gene end by 7 bases; junction bases not matched to a gene: 6.

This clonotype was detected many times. CDR3 nucleotides: TGTGCCAGTACCCCCGGGACAGCCTACGAGCAGTACTTC. Protein sequence: CASTPGTAYEQYF. V gene TRBV19 combines with J gene TRBJ2-7; 7 nucleotides match TRBD1. The CDR3 loop spans 13 amino acids. Germline V lookup: CDR1 LNHDA, CDR2 SQIVND (reference sequence). The ends lost 7 bases at V and 2 bases at J; junction bases unmatched: 5.

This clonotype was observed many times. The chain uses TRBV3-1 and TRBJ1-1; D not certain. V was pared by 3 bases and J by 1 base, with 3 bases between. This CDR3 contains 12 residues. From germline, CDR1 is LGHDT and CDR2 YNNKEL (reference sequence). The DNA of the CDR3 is TGTGCCAGCAGCCAGGCGAACACTGAAGCTTTCTTT. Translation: CASSQANTEAFF. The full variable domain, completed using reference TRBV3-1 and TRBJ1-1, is DTAVSQTPKYLVTQMGNDKSIKCEQNLGHDTMYWYKQDSKKFLKIMFSYNNKELIINETVPNRFSPKSPDKAHLNLHINSLELGDSAVYFCASSQANTEAFFGQGTRLTVV.

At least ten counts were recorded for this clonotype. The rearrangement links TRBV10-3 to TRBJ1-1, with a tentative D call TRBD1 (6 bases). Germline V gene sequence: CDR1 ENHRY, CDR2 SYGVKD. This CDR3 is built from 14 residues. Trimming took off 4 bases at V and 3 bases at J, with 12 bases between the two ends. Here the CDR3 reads CAISVGGLYTEAFF. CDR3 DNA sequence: TGTGCCATCAGTGTGGGGGGGCTATACACTGAAGCTTTCTTT.